The entry below describes one T cell receptor (beta chain). There is no known antigen for this receptor. There are no base qualities to consult, and no much larger clone falls within one base. The library was made by RACE. Sequencing relied on a NextSeq 500. During library preparation, unique molecular identifiers were attached to individual cDNA molecules so that TCRs could be counted in a quantitative, reproducible way. In the authors' own workflow: The median number of TCRs per sample was some 100,000, ranging from about 20,000 to 700,000. The Decombinator software suite was used to annotate V, J and CDR3 in the TCR reads. To make PS versus PT1 abundance plots, every sample was subsampled to the same number of TCRs (28,000). TCRs were defined as expanded if absent before sensitization and observed at least eight times at the 2-week time point. In TCRdb, the public reads were trimmed at Q25 with fastp and aligned with MiXCR, with productive beta chains retained. Each entry is one CDR3 protein sequence, shown with its most common DNA and genes. The V and J calls shown here were made by TCRdb, not taken from the authors' results. This sample comprises some 120,000 distinct CDR3 sequences, roughly 9% of them detected only once. The ten largest account for under 2% of the sample.

Reading the label with the study, this specimen's time point is: healthy volunteer bleed at 2 weeks. Total RNA was extracted from unfractionated whole blood that had been collected in Tempus Blood RNA tubes. Five healthy volunteers served as TCR sequencing controls and were bled at day 0, 2 weeks and 6 weeks. The data were taken from a study of human T cells and chemical hapten exposure (dated by TCRdb to about 2021). Turning to the overall study: Libraries were combined into a pool for sequencing, and differences in TCR yield between samples came mainly from small differences in library volumes within the pool. This study followed changes in the peripheral blood TCR repertoire in vivo during primary and secondary sensitization of alopecia patients to the hapten diphenylcyclopropenone (DPC). Each blood RNA sample was used to sequence both TCR alpha and TCR beta chains.

Here is what the overall study found, with its caveats: DPC sensitization did not change the number of TCRs with a frequency above 1 in 1000, and there was no evidence of changes in global repertoire structure. After repeated subsampling, the strength of the expansion versus patch-test correlation and the threshold at which it became significant changed.

The clonotype originates from a male donor in good health. Some clones in this sample may be carry-over from other donors' samples. Sequenced material: whole blood.

CDR3 reads: CSVALAGGPNHEQFF. In nucleotides, the sequence is TGCAGCGTTGCACTAGCGGGAGGGCCGAACCATGAGCAGTTCTTC. The chain is assembled from TRBV29-1 and TRBJ2-1, with 13 bases matching TRBD2. The CDR3 numbers 15 residues from cysteine through phenylalanine. This entry keeps only the CDR3 DNA: 45 bases, framed from base 1. In the germline V gene, CDR1 corresponds to SQVTM and CDR2 to ANQGSEA. Clipping removes 4 bases from V and 8 bases from J, with 8 as the unmatched junction base count.